A selection of T cell receptor beta chains follows, all from one sample in a study of cytomegalovirus exposure and HLA in healthy donors. Clones were sequenced by immunoSEQ multiplex PCR, and TCRdb holds only the in-frame ones, with some missing. Of around 90,000 clones listed, around 80% were seen once; the top ten hold less than 8%. The specimen was PBMCs. The receptors stem from a man in his thirties or forties in good health and CMV-seronegative. Each CDR3 is given with its conserved first and last residue. Fields, in order: D gene, J gene, clone size, V gene, CDR3 protein, CDR3 DNA. The D gene is left open where the match is weak. The size entry is marked missing in some rows and otherwise reads once, few, many or a size class.

d_gene: TRBD1
j_gene: TRBJ1-2
abundance: .
v_gene: TRBV10-3
CDR3aa: CAISESGTAIHYGYTF
CDR3nt: TGTGCCATCAGTGAGTCCGGGACAGCAATACACTATGGCTACACCTTC

d_gene: .
j_gene: TRBJ2-2
abundance: .
v_gene: TRBV2
CDR3aa: CASSALWGGVRPGELFF
CDR3nt: TGTGCCAGCAGTGCACTTTGGGGGGGCGTAAGACCGGGGGAGCTGTTTTTT

d_gene: TRBD1
j_gene: TRBJ1-2
abundance: .
v_gene: TRBV2
CDR3aa: CASRRTGEFYGYTF
CDR3nt: TGTGCCAGCAGGAGGACAGGGGAATTCTATGGCTACACCTTC

d_gene: TRBD2
j_gene: TRBJ2-3
abundance: .
v_gene: TRBV29-1
CDR3aa: CSVFRREGGSDTQYF
CDR3nt: TGCAGCGTTTTTAGGCGGGAGGGCGGATCAGATACGCAGTATTTT

d_gene: TRBD2
j_gene: TRBJ2-1
abundance: few
v_gene: TRBV10-2
CDR3aa: CAISGGTSGGRDYNEQFF
CDR3nt: TGCGCCATATCCGGGGGGACTAGCGGGGGCCGAGACTACAATGAGCAGTTCTTC

d_gene: TRBD2
j_gene: TRBJ2-2
abundance: .
v_gene: TRBV29-1
CDR3aa: CSVEDARGVTGELFF
CDR3nt: TGCAGCGTTGAAGATGCCCGGGGGGTTACCGGGGAGCTGTTTTTT

d_gene: .
j_gene: TRBJ1-4
abundance: .
v_gene: TRBV5-6
CDR3aa: CASSRILGGNEKLFF
CDR3nt: TGTGCCAGCAGCCGAATACTGGGGGGAAATGAAAAACTGTTTTTT

d_gene: TRBD2
j_gene: TRBJ2-2
abundance: .
v_gene: TRBV10-3
CDR3aa: CAISRTSGRAPMYTGELFF
CDR3nt: TGTGCCATCAGTCGGACTAGCGGGAGGGCCCCTATGTACACCGGGGAGCTGTTTTTT

d_gene: .
j_gene: TRBJ1-2
abundance: once
v_gene: TRBV7-8
CDR3aa: CASSLSDGYTF
CDR3nt: TGTGCCAGCAGCTTATCGGATGGCTACACCTTC

d_gene: .
j_gene: TRBJ1-5
abundance: .
v_gene: TRBV5-1
CDR3aa: CASSLGPLREKSNQPQHF
CDR3nt: TGCGCCAGCAGCTTGGGGCCCTTAAGGGAGAAGAGCAATCAGCCCCAGCATTTT

d_gene: TRBD2
j_gene: TRBJ2-1
abundance: .
v_gene: TRBV11-3
CDR3aa: CASSLVLAGGRDEQFF
CDR3nt: TGTGCCAGCAGCTTAGTACTAGCGGGAGGGAGGGATGAGCAGTTCTTC

d_gene: TRBD1
j_gene: TRBJ2-5
abundance: few
v_gene: TRBV27
CDR3aa: CASSLLGQGEYF
CDR3nt: TGTGCCAGCAGTTTACTAGGACAGGGGGAGTACTTC

d_gene: .
j_gene: TRBJ2-2
abundance: .
v_gene: TRBV7-3
CDR3aa: CASSLTADRITGELFF
CDR3nt: TGTGCCAGCAGCTTAACCGCGGACAGAATCACCGGGGAGCTGTTTTTT

d_gene: TRBD1
j_gene: TRBJ1-3
abundance: once
v_gene: TRBV30
CDR3aa: CAWTWTGTGNTIYF
CDR3nt: TGTGCCTGGACCTGGACAGGGACTGGAAACACCATATATTTT

d_gene: .
j_gene: TRBJ2-3
abundance: .
v_gene: TRBV4-3
CDR3aa: CASSRQESGVGDTQYF
CDR3nt: TGCGCCAGCAGCCGACAAGAATCGGGGGTGGGGGATACGCAGTATTTT

d_gene: TRBD2
j_gene: TRBJ2-2
abundance: .
v_gene: TRBV5-4
CDR3aa: CASSYAGGPNTGELFF
CDR3nt: TGTGCCAGCAGTTATGCGGGGGGACCGAACACCGGGGAGCTGTTTTTT

d_gene: .
j_gene: TRBJ1-5
abundance: .
v_gene: TRBV7-8
CDR3aa: CASSLVGGRWGEPQHF
CDR3nt: TGTGCCAGCAGCTTAGTAGGAGGACGGTGGGGAGAGCCCCAGCATTTT

d_gene: TRBD1
j_gene: TRBJ1-1
abundance: .
v_gene: TRBV5-1
CDR3aa: CASSLRQGAQMGEAFF
CDR3nt: TGCGCCAGCAGCTTGCGGCAGGGGGCGCAGATGGGTGAAGCTTTCTTT

d_gene: .
j_gene: TRBJ1-1
abundance: few
v_gene: TRBV6-5
CDR3aa: CASTEVHGITEAFF
CDR3nt: TGTGCCAGCACCGAAGTCCACGGGATCACTGAAGCTTTCTTT

d_gene: TRBD1
j_gene: TRBJ2-2
abundance: .
v_gene: TRBV10-3
CDR3aa: CAIKPGQGETGELFF
CDR3nt: TGTGCCATCAAGCCGGGACAGGGTGAAACCGGGGAGCTGTTTTTT

d_gene: TRBD2
j_gene: TRBJ2-2
abundance: .
v_gene: TRBV7-9
CDR3aa: CASRGREGPGELFF
CDR3nt: TGTGCCAGCAGAGGCCGGGAGGGCCCCGGGGAGCTGTTTTTT

d_gene: .
j_gene: TRBJ2-5
abundance: .
v_gene: TRBV2
CDR3aa: CASEGGGKETQYF
CDR3nt: TGTGCCAGCGAAGGCGGAGGGAAAGAGACCCAGTACTTC

d_gene: TRBD2
j_gene: TRBJ2-1
abundance: .
v_gene: TRBV5-4
CDR3aa: CASSTTSDDEQFF
CDR3nt: TGTGCCAGCAGCACGACTAGCGACGATGAGCAGTTCTTC

d_gene: .
j_gene: TRBJ1-5
abundance: .
v_gene: TRBV27
CDR3aa: CASSFLQGPQHF
CDR3nt: TGTGCCAGCAGTTTTTTACAGGGGCCCCAGCATTTT

d_gene: .
j_gene: TRBJ2-1
abundance: .
v_gene: TRBV4-1
CDR3aa: CASSLRHDNEQFF
CDR3nt: TGCGCCAGCAGCCTTAGACACGACAATGAGCAGTTCTTC

d_gene: .
j_gene: TRBJ1-2
abundance: .
v_gene: TRBV27
CDR3aa: CASSLYSTTNYGYTF
CDR3nt: TGTGCCAGCAGTCTCTACTCGACAACAAACTATGGCTACACCTTC

d_gene: TRBD1
j_gene: TRBJ1-2
abundance: .
v_gene: TRBV28
CDR3aa: CASSLDRATYGYTF
CDR3nt: TGTGCCAGCAGTTTAGACAGGGCGACGTATGGCTACACCTTC

d_gene: .
j_gene: TRBJ2-6
abundance: .
v_gene: TRBV7-6
CDR3aa: CASSTSGANVLTF
CDR3nt: TGTGCCAGCAGCACATCTGGGGCCAACGTCCTGACTTTC

d_gene: TRBD1
j_gene: TRBJ1-1
abundance: .
v_gene: TRBV5-4
CDR3aa: CASLGQGGTEAFF
CDR3nt: TGTGCCAGCCTCGGACAGGGAGGGACTGAAGCTTTCTTT

d_gene: TRBD1
j_gene: TRBJ1-1
abundance: once
v_gene: TRBV7-9
CDR3aa: CASRDSQMNTEAFF
CDR3nt: TGTGCCAGCCGGGACAGCCAAATGAACACTGAAGCTTTCTTT

d_gene: TRBD2
j_gene: TRBJ2-7
abundance: .
v_gene: TRBV29-1
CDR3aa: CSVDVRGGSSYEQYF
CDR3nt: TGCAGCGTTGATGTGCGCGGCGGGAGCTCCTACGAGCAGTACTTC

d_gene: TRBD1
j_gene: TRBJ1-1
abundance: .
v_gene: TRBV27
CDR3aa: CASSFSGGHTEAFF
CDR3nt: TGTGCCAGCAGTTTCTCAGGGGGCCACACTGAAGCTTTCTTT

d_gene: .
j_gene: TRBJ1-2
abundance: few
v_gene: TRBV7-2
CDR3aa: CASSLGPTAYGYTF
CDR3nt: TGTGCCAGCAGCTTAGGACCGACAGCCTATGGCTACACCTTC

d_gene: .
j_gene: TRBJ2-5
abundance: once
v_gene: TRBV2
CDR3aa: CASSRGYQETQYF
CDR3nt: TGTGCCAGCAGTCGCGGTTACCAAGAGACCCAGTACTTC

d_gene: TRBD1
j_gene: TRBJ2-3
abundance: .
v_gene: TRBV18
CDR3aa: CASSPPKRTGGSDTQYF
CDR3nt: TGTGCCAGCTCACCACCTAAAAGGACAGGGGGCTCAGATACGCAGTATTTT

d_gene: TRBD2
j_gene: TRBJ2-5
abundance: .
v_gene: TRBV5-6
CDR3aa: CASSSSAGGTETQYF
CDR3nt: TGTGCCAGCAGCTCCTCAGCGGGGGGAACGGAGACCCAGTACTTC

d_gene: .
j_gene: TRBJ1-1
abundance: few
v_gene: TRBV5-1
CDR3aa: CASSLDTAPNTEAFF
CDR3nt: TGCGCCAGCAGCTTGGACACAGCCCCGAACACTGAAGCTTTCTTT

d_gene: .
j_gene: TRBJ1-1
abundance: .
v_gene: TRBV10-1
CDR3aa: CASSDHNTEAFF
CDR3nt: TGCGCCAGCAGTGATCATAACACTGAAGCTTTCTTT

d_gene: TRBD2
j_gene: TRBJ2-2
abundance: .
v_gene: TRBV6-4
CDR3aa: CASSDSTSGANTGELFF
CDR3nt: TGTGCCAGCAGTGACTCGACTAGCGGAGCGAACACCGGGGAGCTGTTTTTT

d_gene: .
j_gene: TRBJ1-1
abundance: .
v_gene: TRBV7-9
CDR3aa: CASSFSVNTEAFF
CDR3nt: TGTGCCAGCAGCTTTTCGGTGAACACTGAAGCTTTCTTT

d_gene: TRBD1
j_gene: TRBJ2-3
abundance: .
v_gene: TRBV6-5
CDR3aa: CASSPGTGGTDTQYF
CDR3nt: TGTGCCAGCTCTCCCGGGACAGGGGGCACAGATACGCAGTATTTT

d_gene: .
j_gene: TRBJ1-1
abundance: .
v_gene: TRBV10-1
CDR3aa: CASSDGGTRAEAFF
CDR3nt: TGCGCCAGCAGTGATGGGGGCACTAGGGCTGAAGCTTTCTTT

d_gene: TRBD1
j_gene: TRBJ1-5
abundance: .
v_gene: TRBV7-6
CDR3aa: CASSLGTGEGQPQHF
CDR3nt: TGTGCCAGCAGCTTAGGGACAGGGGAGGGTCAGCCCCAGCATTTT

d_gene: TRBD2
j_gene: TRBJ2-7
abundance: few
v_gene: TRBV6-1
CDR3aa: CASSGSLAGYSYEQYF
CDR3nt: TGTGCCAGCAGTGGCTCACTAGCGGGTTACTCCTACGAGCAGTACTTC

d_gene: .
j_gene: TRBJ2-7
abundance: few
v_gene: TRBV10-3
CDR3aa: CAISDQVSPYEQYF
CDR3nt: TGTGCCATCAGTGACCAGGTGTCCCCCTACGAGCAGTACTTC

d_gene: TRBD1
j_gene: TRBJ2-7
abundance: .
v_gene: TRBV7-9
CDR3aa: CASSTPGTESLRGQYF
CDR3nt: TGTGCCAGCAGCACACCCGGGACAGAGTCTCTACGAGGGCAGTACTTC

d_gene: TRBD2
j_gene: TRBJ2-1
abundance: .
v_gene: TRBV5-1
CDR3aa: CASSRSISGSNEQFF
CDR3nt: TGCGCCAGCAGCCGCTCCATAAGCGGGAGTAATGAGCAGTTCTTC

d_gene: .
j_gene: TRBJ2-5
abundance: few
v_gene: TRBV6-5
CDR3aa: CASSYTTVPGETQYF
CDR3nt: TGTGCCAGCAGTTACACAACTGTACCGGGAGAGACCCAGTACTTC

d_gene: TRBD1
j_gene: TRBJ1-4
abundance: .
v_gene: TRBV12-5
CDR3aa: CASGLGQDPEKLFF
CDR3nt: TGTGCTAGTGGTCTTGGACAGGATCCTGAAAAACTGTTTTTT

d_gene: TRBD1
j_gene: TRBJ2-3
abundance: .
v_gene: TRBV2
CDR3aa: CASGDQGARGVTQYF
CDR3nt: TGTGCCAGCGGTGATCAGGGGGCGAGGGGAGTTACGCAGTATTTT

d_gene: TRBD2
j_gene: TRBJ2-2
abundance: .
v_gene: TRBV19
CDR3aa: CASSQAGPKAGELFF
CDR3nt: TGTGCCAGTAGTCAAGCGGGACCAAAGGCCGGGGAGCTGTTTTTT

d_gene: .
j_gene: TRBJ1-2
abundance: .
v_gene: TRBV6-5
CDR3aa: CASSRSLSFYGYTF
CDR3nt: TGTGCCAGCAGCCGGAGCCTCAGCTTCTATGGCTACACCTTC

d_gene: TRBD1
j_gene: TRBJ1-1
abundance: once
v_gene: TRBV5-5
CDR3aa: CASSAEQGMMDTEAFF
CDR3nt: TGTGCCAGCAGCGCCGAACAGGGGATGATGGACACTGAAGCTTTCTTT

d_gene: TRBD2
j_gene: TRBJ2-1
abundance: .
v_gene: TRBV7-2
CDR3aa: CASSYRVTSGGAGEQFF
CDR3nt: TGTGCCAGCAGCTATAGAGTGACTAGCGGGGGGGCGGGTGAGCAGTTCTTC

d_gene: .
j_gene: TRBJ2-3
abundance: few
v_gene: TRBV4-1
CDR3aa: CASSESEGTREYF
CDR3nt: TGCGCCAGCAGCGAGAGCGAAGGCACCAGAGAGTATTTT

d_gene: TRBD1
j_gene: TRBJ1-3
abundance: .
v_gene: TRBV6-6
CDR3aa: CASTVTGDSGNTIYF
CDR3nt: TGTGCCAGCACCGTAACAGGGGACTCTGGAAACACCATATATTTT

d_gene: TRBD1
j_gene: TRBJ1-5
abundance: .
v_gene: TRBV2
CDR3aa: CASSVTGGSQPQHF
CDR3nt: TGTGCCAGCAGTGTAACAGGGGGAAGTCAGCCCCAGCATTTT

d_gene: TRBD2
j_gene: TRBJ2-1
abundance: medium-sized
v_gene: TRBV6-4
CDR3aa: CASSDGSSGYNEQFF
CDR3nt: TGTGCCAGCAGTGACGGGTCTAGCGGCTACAATGAGCAGTTCTTC

d_gene: .
j_gene: TRBJ1-2
abundance: few
v_gene: TRBV19
CDR3aa: CAAVDSNYGYTF
CDR3nt: TGTGCCGCAGTAGACAGCAACTATGGCTACACCTTC